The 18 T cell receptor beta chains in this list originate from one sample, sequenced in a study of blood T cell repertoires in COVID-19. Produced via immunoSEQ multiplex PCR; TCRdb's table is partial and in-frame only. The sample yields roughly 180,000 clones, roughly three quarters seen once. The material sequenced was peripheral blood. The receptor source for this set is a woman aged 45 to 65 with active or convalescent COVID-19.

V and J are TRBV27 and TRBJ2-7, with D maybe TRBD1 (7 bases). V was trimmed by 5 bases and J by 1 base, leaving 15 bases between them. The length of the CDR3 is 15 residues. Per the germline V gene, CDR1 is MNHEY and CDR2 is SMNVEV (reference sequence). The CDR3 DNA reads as TGTGCCAGCAGTAAAGATCAGGGGGGATCCTACGAGCAGTACTTC. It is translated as CASSKDQGGSYEQYF.

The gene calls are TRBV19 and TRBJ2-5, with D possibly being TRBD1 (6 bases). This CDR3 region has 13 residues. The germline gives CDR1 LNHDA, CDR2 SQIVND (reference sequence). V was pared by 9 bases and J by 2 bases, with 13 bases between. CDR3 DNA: TGTGCCAGCCCGCCGGACAGACAAGAGACCCAGTACTTC. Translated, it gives CASPPDRQETQYF.

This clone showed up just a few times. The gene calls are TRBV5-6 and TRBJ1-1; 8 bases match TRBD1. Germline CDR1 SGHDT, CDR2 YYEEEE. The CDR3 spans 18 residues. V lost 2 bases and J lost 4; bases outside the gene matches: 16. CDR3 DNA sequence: TGTGCCAGCAGCTTAGTTGGAAGCCCCAGGACAGGGCTCACTGAAGCTTTCTTT. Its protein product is CASSLVGSPRTGLTEAFF.

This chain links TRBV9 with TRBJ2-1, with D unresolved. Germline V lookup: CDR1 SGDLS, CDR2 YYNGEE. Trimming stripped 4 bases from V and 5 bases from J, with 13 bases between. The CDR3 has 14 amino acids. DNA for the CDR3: TGTGCCAGCAGCCCAGGTCCTAATGACAATGAGCAGTTCTTC. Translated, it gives CASSPGPNDNEQFF.

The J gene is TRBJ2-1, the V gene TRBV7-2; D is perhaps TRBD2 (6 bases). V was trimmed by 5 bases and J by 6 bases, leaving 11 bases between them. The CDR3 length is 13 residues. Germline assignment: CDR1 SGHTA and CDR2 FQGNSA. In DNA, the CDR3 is TGTGCCAGCAGCGGAGGGCCAACCAATGAGCAGTTCTTC. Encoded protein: CASSGGPTNEQFF. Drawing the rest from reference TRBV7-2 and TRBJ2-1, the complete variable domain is GAGVSQSPSNKVTEKGKDVELRCDPISGHTALYWYRQSLGQGLEFLIYFQGNSAPDKSGLPSDRFSAERTGGSVSTLTIQRTQQEDSAVYLCASSGGPTNEQFFGPGTRLTVL.

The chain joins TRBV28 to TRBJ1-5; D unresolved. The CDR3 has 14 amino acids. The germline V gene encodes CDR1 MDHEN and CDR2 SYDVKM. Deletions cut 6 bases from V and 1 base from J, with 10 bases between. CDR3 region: CASRITGSNQPQHF. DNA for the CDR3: TGTGCCAGCAGAATTACGGGGAGCAATCAGCCCCAGCATTTT.

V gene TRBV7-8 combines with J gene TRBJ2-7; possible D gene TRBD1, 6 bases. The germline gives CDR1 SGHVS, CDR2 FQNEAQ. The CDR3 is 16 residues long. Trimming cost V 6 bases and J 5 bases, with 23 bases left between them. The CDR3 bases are TGTGCCAGCAGAGATACGGAAACAGGGTCGGGACACGAGCAGTACTTC. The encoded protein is CASRDTETGSGHEQYF.

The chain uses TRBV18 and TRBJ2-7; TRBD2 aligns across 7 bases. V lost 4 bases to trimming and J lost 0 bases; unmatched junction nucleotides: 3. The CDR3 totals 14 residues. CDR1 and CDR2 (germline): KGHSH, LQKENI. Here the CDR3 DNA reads TGTGCCAGCTCACGGCCTAGCGGCTCCTACGAGCAGTACTTC. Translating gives CASSRPSGSYEQYF.

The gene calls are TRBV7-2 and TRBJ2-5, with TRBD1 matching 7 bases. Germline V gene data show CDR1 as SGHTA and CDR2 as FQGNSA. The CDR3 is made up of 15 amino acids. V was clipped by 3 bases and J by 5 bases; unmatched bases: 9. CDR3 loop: CASSFQQGLGETQYF. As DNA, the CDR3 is TGTGCCAGCAGCTTTCAACAGGGGCTGGGGGAGACCCAGTACTTC.

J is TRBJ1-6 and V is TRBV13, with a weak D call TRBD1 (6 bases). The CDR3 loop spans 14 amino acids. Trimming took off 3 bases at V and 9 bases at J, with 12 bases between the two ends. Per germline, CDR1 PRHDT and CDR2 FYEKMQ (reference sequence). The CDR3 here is CASSFEGVSSPLHF. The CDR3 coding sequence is TGTGCCAGCAGCTTCGAGGGGGTTAGTTCACCCCTCCACTTT.

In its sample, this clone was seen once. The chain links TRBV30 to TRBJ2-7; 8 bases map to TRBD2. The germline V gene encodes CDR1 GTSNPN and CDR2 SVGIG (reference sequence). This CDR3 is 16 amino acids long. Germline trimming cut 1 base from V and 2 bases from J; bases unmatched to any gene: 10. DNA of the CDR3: TGTGCCTGGAGTGGACGTCGGGGGGGAGGGGCCTACGAGCAGTACTTC. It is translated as CAWSGRRGGGAYEQYF.

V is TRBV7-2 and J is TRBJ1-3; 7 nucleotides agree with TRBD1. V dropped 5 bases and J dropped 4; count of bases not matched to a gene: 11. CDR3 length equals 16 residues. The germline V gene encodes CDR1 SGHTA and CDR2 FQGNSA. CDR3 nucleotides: TGTGCCAGCAGCCCTTATGGTGGGACAGAAGGAAACACCATATATTTT. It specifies CASSPYGGTEGNTIYF.

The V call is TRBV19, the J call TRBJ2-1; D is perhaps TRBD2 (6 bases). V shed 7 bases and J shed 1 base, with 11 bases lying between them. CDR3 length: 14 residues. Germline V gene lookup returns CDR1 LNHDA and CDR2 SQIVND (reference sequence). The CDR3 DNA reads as TGTGCCAGTAACGCGGGGAATTCCTACAATGAGCAGTTCTTC. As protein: CASNAGNSYNEQFF.

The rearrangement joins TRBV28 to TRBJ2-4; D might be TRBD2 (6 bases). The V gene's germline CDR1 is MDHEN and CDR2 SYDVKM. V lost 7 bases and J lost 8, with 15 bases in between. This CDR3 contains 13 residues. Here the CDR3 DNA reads TGTGCCAGCACCCCTGCTAGGGAGGACATTCAGTACTTC. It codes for CASTPAREDIQYF.

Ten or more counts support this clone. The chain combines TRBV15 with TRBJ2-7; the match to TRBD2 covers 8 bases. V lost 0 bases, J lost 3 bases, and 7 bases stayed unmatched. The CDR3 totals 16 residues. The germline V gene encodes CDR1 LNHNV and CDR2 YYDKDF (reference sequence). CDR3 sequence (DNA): TGTGCCACCAGCAGAGATCTTGGCGGGAGGATCTACGAGCAGTACTTC. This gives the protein CATSRDLGGRIYEQYF.

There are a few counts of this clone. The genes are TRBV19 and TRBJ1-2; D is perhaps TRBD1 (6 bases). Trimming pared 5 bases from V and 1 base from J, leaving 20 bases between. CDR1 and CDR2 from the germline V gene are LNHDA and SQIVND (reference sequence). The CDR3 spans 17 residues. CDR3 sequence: CASSGPWGGPNNYGYTF. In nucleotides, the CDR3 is TGTGCCAGTAGTGGACCTTGGGGGGGCCCGAATAACTATGGCTACACCTTC.

The CDR3 nucleotides are TGTGCCAGCTCACCAGGGACCGGGAGCACTGAAGCTTTCTTT. Its protein is CASSPGTGSTEAFF. The chain employs TRBV18 and TRBJ1-1; tentatively, D is TRBD1 (5 bases). Trimming left V 2 bases short and J 4 bases short, with 11 bases between. CDR3 length: 14 residues. In germline, CDR1 is KGHSH, CDR2 LQKENI.

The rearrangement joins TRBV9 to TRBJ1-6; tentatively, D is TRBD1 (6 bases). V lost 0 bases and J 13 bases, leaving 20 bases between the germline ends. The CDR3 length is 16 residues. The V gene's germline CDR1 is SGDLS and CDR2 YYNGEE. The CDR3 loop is CASSVEGPPGVGPLHF. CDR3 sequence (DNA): TGTGCCAGCAGCGTAGAGGGCCCCCCAGGGGTGGGTCCCCTCCACTTT.